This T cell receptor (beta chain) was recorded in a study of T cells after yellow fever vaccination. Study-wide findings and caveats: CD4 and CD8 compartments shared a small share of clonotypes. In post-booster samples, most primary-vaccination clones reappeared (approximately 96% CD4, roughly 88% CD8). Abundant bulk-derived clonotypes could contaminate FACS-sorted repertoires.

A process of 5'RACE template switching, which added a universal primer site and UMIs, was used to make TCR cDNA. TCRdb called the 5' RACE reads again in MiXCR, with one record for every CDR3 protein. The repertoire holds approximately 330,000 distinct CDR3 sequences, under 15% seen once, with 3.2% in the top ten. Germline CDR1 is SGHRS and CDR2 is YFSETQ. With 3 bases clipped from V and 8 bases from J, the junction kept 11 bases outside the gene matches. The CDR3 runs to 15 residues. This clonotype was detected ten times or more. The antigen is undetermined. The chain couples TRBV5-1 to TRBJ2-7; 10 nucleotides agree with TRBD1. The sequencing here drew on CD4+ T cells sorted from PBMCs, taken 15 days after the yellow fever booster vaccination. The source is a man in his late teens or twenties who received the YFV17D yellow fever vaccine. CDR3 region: CASSSQGQGVEQQYF. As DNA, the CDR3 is TGCGCCAGCAGCTCGCAAGGACAGGGGGTTGAACAGCAGTACTTC. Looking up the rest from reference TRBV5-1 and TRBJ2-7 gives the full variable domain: KAGVTQTPRYLIKTRGQQVTLSCSPISGHRSVSWYQQTPGQGLQFLFEYFSETQRNKGNFPGRFSGRQFSNSRSEMNVSTLELGDSALYLCASSSQGQGVEQQYFGPGTRLTVT.